The 27 T cell receptor beta chains below come from one sample, sequenced in a study of cytomegalovirus exposure and HLA in healthy donors. This PCR relied on a set of 60 Vbeta primers and 13 Jbeta primers. Here immunoSEQ multiplex PCR was the method, and the copy in TCRdb shows in-frame clones only, minus some. Counted here are over 100,000 clones, more than 75% occurring once; the ten biggest clones make up about 7.4%. Source material: PBMCs. These receptors originate from a woman aged 45-65 years in good health and CMV-seropositive.

V gene TRBV6-1 combines with J gene TRBJ2-7; 8 bases fit TRBD2. Germline-derived CDR1 and CDR2 are MNHNS and SASEGT. The CDR3 loop spans 14 amino acids. V shed 7 bases and J 6 bases; nucleotides not matched to a gene: 11. The CDR3 loop is CASIRDAAGGEQYF. DNA of the CDR3: TGTGCCAGCATCCGGGACGCCGCGGGGGGCGAGCAGTACTTC.

This clone appeared once. The chain couples TRBV4-1 to TRBJ1-5; 8 nucleotides match TRBD1. The CDR3 totals 18 residues. V lost 4 bases, J lost 2 bases, and 13 bases stayed unmatched. Germline assignment: CDR1 MGHRA and CDR2 YSYEKL. The CDR3: CASSPSGGSDRGNQPQHF. Here the CDR3 DNA reads TGCGCCAGCAGCCCATCAGGCGGCTCGGACAGGGGCAATCAGCCCCAGCATTTT.

This chain connects TRBV28 to TRBJ2-1, with 9 bases fitting TRBD2. J lost 4 bases, V lost 2 bases, and 0 bases had no gene match. The CDR3 is 14 amino acids. Germline V CDR1 and CDR2: MDHEN, SYDVKM. The DNA for the CDR3 is TGTGCCAGCAGTTTAACTAGCGGGTACAATGAGCAGTTCTTC. Translated: CASSLTSGYNEQFF.

The rearrangement joins TRBV28 to TRBJ2-2; possible D gene TRBD2, 5 bases. Trimming removed 5 bases at V and 7 bases at J, with 14 bases between. Germline V CDR1 and CDR2: MDHEN, SYDVKM. CDR3 size: 14 residues. The CDR3 here is CASSPPPRDGELFF. The CDR3 DNA reads as TGTGCCAGCAGTCCCCCTCCCCGGGACGGGGAGCTGTTTTTT.

This chain joins TRBV9 and TRBJ1-2; tentatively, D is TRBD1 (5 bases). Germline V gene sequence: CDR1 SGDLS, CDR2 YYNGEE. The CDR3 is 18 residues long. Between the trimmed V and J ends, which lost 2 bases and 5 bases, there was a span of 25 bases. The CDR3 is CASSVRPRGKGPGYGYTF. CDR3 nucleotides: TGTGCCAGCAGCGTCCGCCCCCGGGGGAAGGGTCCGGGGTATGGCTACACCTTC.

The chain uses TRBV19 and TRBJ1-1, with TRBD1 as a possible D gene (5 bases). This CDR3 contains 14 residues. Trimming shortened V by 0 bases and J by 8 bases, and 13 bases separated the two germline ends. Germline V gene data show CDR1 as LNHDA and CDR2 as SQIVND (reference sequence). In DNA form, the CDR3 reads TGTGCCAGTAGTATAGAGGTTCCGACAGCCGAAGCTTTCTTT. As protein: CASSIEVPTAEAFF.

This clone was counted between two and nine times. The gene calls are TRBV4-2 and TRBJ2-7; 9 nucleotides align to TRBD1. The V and J ends lost 4 bases and 5 bases, in that order; junction bases with no gene match: 6. CDR3 length: 14 residues. Germline CDR1 and CDR2: LGHNA and YNFKEQ. The CDR3 reads CASSRTGEGNEQYF. The CDR3, as DNA: TGTGCCAGCAGCCGGACAGGGGAGGGTAACGAGCAGTACTTC.

This clone was seen just once. V and J are TRBV11-2 and TRBJ1-3, with D hard to call. The V end was cut by 2 bases, the J end by 0 bases, with 11 bases between. Germline V CDR1 and CDR2: SGHAT, FQNNGV. The CDR3 sequence is 16 residues long. CDR3 sequence reads: CASSLFFLSSGNTIYF. As DNA, the CDR3 is TGTGCCAGCAGCTTATTCTTTTTGAGCTCTGGAAACACCATATATTTT.

Concerning this clone itself: This same CDR3 is encoded by further DNA sequences in the sample. V gene TRBV19 combines with J gene TRBJ1-2; 8 positions match TRBD1. This CDR3 comprises 13 residues. Trimming cost V 5 bases and J 5 bases; bases outside gene matches: 4. Germline values: CDR1 LNHDA, CDR2 SQIVND (reference sequence). For the CDR3, the DNA is TGTGCCAGTAGTCCCAGGGACAGGTATGGCTACACCTTC. It codes for CASSPRDRYGYTF.

V and J are TRBV6-6 and TRBJ1-1, with D unresolved. V lost 10 bases and J lost 4, with 13 bases in between. Germline CDR1 MNHNY, CDR2 SVGAGI (reference sequence). The CDR3 consists of 12 residues. This chain's CDR3 is CATRGFGTEAFF. The CDR3 DNA reads TGTGCCACCCGGGGATTCGGCACTGAAGCTTTCTTT.

The chain is built from TRBV6-6 and TRBJ1-2, with D uncertain. Trimming removed 0 bases from V and 2 bases from J, with 10 bases in between. The CDR3 sequence is 15 residues long. Germline loops: CDR1 MNHNY, CDR2 SVGAGI (reference sequence). CDR3 region: CASSYSNILNYGYTF. DNA of the CDR3: TGTGCCAGCAGTTACTCGAACATACTAAACTATGGCTACACCTTC.

The V call is TRBV11-1, the J call TRBJ2-5; weak D call: TRBD2 (5 bases). There are 13 residues in the CDR3. CDR1 is SGHAT, CDR2 FQDESV, per germline (reference sequence). V lost 4 bases and J 5 bases, leaving 11 bases between the germline ends. CDR3 sequence reads: CASSSGLRETQYF. CDR3 nucleotide sequence: TGTGCCAGCAGCTCCGGACTTCGGGAGACCCAGTACTTC.

The chain has TRBV7-9 and TRBJ2-1, with TRBD2 matching over 7 bases. The CDR3 is 15 residues long. Germline V lookup: CDR1 SEHNR, CDR2 FQNEAQ (reference sequence). V shed 1 base, J shed 6 bases, and the junction held 6 bases outside the gene matches. The CDR3 DNA reads TGTGCCAGCAGCTTAGGGGCGGGACTACTCAATGAGCAGTTCTTC. Its translation: CASSLGAGLLNEQFF.

The chain is built from TRBV2 and TRBJ2-1, with a weak D call TRBD2 (6 bases). Germline CDR1 SNHLY, CDR2 FYNNEI. This CDR3 region has 14 residues. Trimming left V 6 bases short and J 5 bases short, with 14 bases between. CDR3 in DNA: TGTGCCAGCAGATCGGGAGAGCTCCACAATGAGCAGTTCTTC. This gives the protein CASRSGELHNEQFF. The full variable domain, completed using reference TRBV2 and TRBJ2-1, is EPEVTQTPSHQVTQMGQEVILRCVPISNHLYFYWYRQILGQKVEFLVSFYNNEISEKSEIFDDQFSVERPDGSNFTLKIRSTKLEDSAMYFCASRSGELHNEQFFGPGTRLTVL.

The CDR3 DNA reads TGTGCCAGCACGAGGACAGGGAGAACCGGGGAGCTGTTTTTT. It codes for CASTRTGRTGELFF. This rearrangement joins TRBV13 to TRBJ2-2, with 8 bases that match TRBD1. Unmatched junction bases numbered 6, after V lost 7 bases and J lost 5 bases. The germline gives CDR1 PRHDT, CDR2 FYEKMQ (reference sequence). The CDR3 totals 14 residues.

J is TRBJ1-2 and V is TRBV7-9, with 7 nucleotides matching TRBD1. V was clipped by 1 base and J by 4 bases; unmatched bases: 0. There are 13 residues in the CDR3. Germline values: CDR1 SEHNR, CDR2 FQNEAQ (reference sequence). The DNA for the CDR3 is TGTGCCAGCAGCTTAGGGACAGGCTATGGCTACACCTTC. Protein: CASSLGTGYGYTF.

The chain is built from TRBV6-1 and TRBJ1-4; D is perhaps TRBD1 (6 bases). Germline V gives CDR1 MNHNS, CDR2 SASEGT. This CDR3 has 16 amino acids. Trimming took off 4 bases at V and 8 bases at J, with 20 bases between the two ends. CDR3 amino acids: CASSVLTGGPQEKLFF. The CDR3 bases are TGTGCCAGCAGTGTTCTCACGGGGGGGCCTCAAGAAAAACTGTTTTTT.

The chain links TRBV4-2 to TRBJ1-2; D gene uncertain. Trimming removed 1 base at V and 2 bases at J, with 8 bases between. CDR1 is LGHNA, CDR2 YNFKEQ, per germline. This CDR3 has 14 amino acids. CDR3 DNA: TGTGCCAGCAGCCAAGCACGAGTAAACTATGGCTACACCTTC. Its protein product is CASSQARVNYGYTF.

The J gene is TRBJ2-5, the V gene TRBV4-1; perhaps TRBD2 as D (6 bases). This CDR3 is built from 16 residues. V was pared by 1 base and J by 3 bases, with 15 bases between. Germline CDR1 and CDR2: MGHRA and YSYEKL. This chain's CDR3 is CASSQGSGTEKETQYF. CDR3 sequence (DNA): TGCGCCAGCAGCCAAGGCTCGGGGACTGAAAAAGAGACCCAGTACTTC.

V is TRBV7-2 and J is TRBJ2-5, with D hard to call. The end of the DNA is better explained by TRBJ2-7, so the J call may be wrong. In germline, CDR1 is SGHTA, CDR2 FQGNSA. This CDR3 contains 14 residues. CDR3 in amino acids: CASSLEVFSYEQYF. CDR3 nucleotide sequence: TGTGCCAGCAGCTTAGAAGTCTTCTCCTACGAGCAGTACTTC.

The V and J genes are TRBV5-1 and TRBJ1-4; no definite D call. V was shortened by 5 bases and J by 5 bases, with 13 bases between the two germline ends. Germline V gene data show CDR1 as SGHRS and CDR2 as YFSETQ. The CDR3 is made up of 14 amino acids. CDR3 nucleotide sequence: TGCGCCAGCAGTACCGCCTCACAGAATGAAAAACTGTTTTTT. It translates to CASSTASQNEKLFF. The complete variable domain, with remaining parts taken from reference TRBV5-1 and TRBJ1-4, reads KAGVTQTPRYLIKTRGQQVTLSCSPISGHRSVSWYQQTPGQGLQFLFEYFSETQRNKGNFPGRFSGRQFSNSRSEMNVSTLELGDSALYLCASSTASQNEKLFFGSGTQLSVL.

The chain couples TRBV9 to TRBJ2-7, with TRBD1 matching 8 bases. After removal of 3 bases from V and 9 bases from J, the junction contained 20 bases not matched to a gene. The germline gives CDR1 SGDLS, CDR2 YYNGEE. The length of the CDR3 is 17 residues. CDR3 nucleotides: TGTGCCAGCAGCGCAGCTGGCTCCGGGACAGGACTCCTTGCGCAGTACTTC. This encodes CASSAAGSGTGLLAQYF. Variable domain in full (rest from reference TRBV9 and TRBJ2-7): DSGVTQTPKHLITATGQRVTLRCSPRSGDLSVYWYQQSLDQGLQFLIQYYNGEERAKGNILERFSAQQFPDLHSELNLSSLELGDSALYFCASSAAGSGTGLLAQYFGPGTRLTVT.

This rearrangement joins TRBV6-6 to TRBJ2-7; 8 bases fit TRBD1. The V gene end was trimmed by 6 bases and the J gene end by 2 bases; junction bases not matched to a gene: 12. CDR1 and CDR2 (germline): MNHNY, SVGAGI (reference sequence). The CDR3 sequence is 16 residues long. The chain's CDR3 is CASRRGPGQVPYEQYF. CDR3 nucleotides: TGTGCCAGCAGGCGAGGGCCGGGACAGGTGCCCTACGAGCAGTACTTC.

This clone was seen once. The rearrangement joins TRBV18 to TRBJ1-1; unclear D gene. The CDR3 consists of 13 residues. Trimming cost V 5 bases and J 5 bases, with 12 bases left between them. Germline V gene lookup returns CDR1 KGHSH and CDR2 LQKENI. This chain's CDR3 is CASSVTRETEAFF. CDR3 coding DNA: TGTGCCAGCTCAGTAACCCGGGAGACTGAAGCTTTCTTT.

The J gene is TRBJ2-5, the V gene TRBV5-1, with 7 positions matching TRBD1. V lost 4 bases, J lost 4 bases, and 7 bases stayed unmatched. This CDR3 comprises 14 residues. Germline V gene lookup returns CDR1 SGHRS and CDR2 YFSETQ. The CDR3 spells CASSVTGLGETQYF. DNA for the CDR3: TGCGCCAGCAGCGTGACAGGGCTTGGAGAGACCCAGTACTTC.

The chain is built from TRBV10-3 and TRBJ2-7; possible D gene TRBD2, 6 bases. Trimming shortened V by 10 bases and J by 7 bases, and 17 bases separated the two germline ends. The CDR3 has 12 amino acids. Germline assignment: CDR1 ENHRY and CDR2 SYGVKD. The CDR3 sequence is CATNPGVSEQYF. CDR3 bases: TGTGCCACCAACCCGGGAGTAAGTGAGCAGTACTTC.

V gene TRBV6-1 combines with J gene TRBJ2-5; 7 positions agree with TRBD2. The V gene end was trimmed by 6 bases and the J gene end by 2 bases; junction bases not matched to a gene: 6. The CDR3 spans 14 residues. CDR1 is MNHNS and CDR2 is SASEGT in the germline V gene. CDR3 protein: CASRLRLAQETQYF. For the CDR3, the DNA is TGTGCCAGCAGGCTAAGACTAGCACAAGAGACCCAGTACTTC.